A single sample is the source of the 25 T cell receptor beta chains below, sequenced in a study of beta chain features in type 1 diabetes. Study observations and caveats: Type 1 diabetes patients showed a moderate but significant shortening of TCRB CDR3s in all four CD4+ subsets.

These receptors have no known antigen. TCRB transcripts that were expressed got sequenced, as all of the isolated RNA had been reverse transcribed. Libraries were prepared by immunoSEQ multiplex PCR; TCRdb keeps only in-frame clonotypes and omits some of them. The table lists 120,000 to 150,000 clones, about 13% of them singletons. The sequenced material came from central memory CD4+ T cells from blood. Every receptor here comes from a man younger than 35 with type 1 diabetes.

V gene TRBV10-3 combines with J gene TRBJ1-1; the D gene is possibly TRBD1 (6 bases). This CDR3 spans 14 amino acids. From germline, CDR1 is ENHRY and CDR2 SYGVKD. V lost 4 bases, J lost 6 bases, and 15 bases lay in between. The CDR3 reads CAISGPTEGAEAFF. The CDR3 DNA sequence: TGTGCCATCAGTGGGCCCACCGAGGGGGCTGAAGCTTTCTTT.

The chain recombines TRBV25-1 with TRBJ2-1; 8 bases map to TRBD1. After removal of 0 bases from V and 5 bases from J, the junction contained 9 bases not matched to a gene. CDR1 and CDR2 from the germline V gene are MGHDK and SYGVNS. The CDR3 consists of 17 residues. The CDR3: CASSEYWAGGRDNEQFF. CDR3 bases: TGTGCCAGCAGTGAATATTGGGCAGGGGGCCGAGACAATGAGCAGTTCTTC.

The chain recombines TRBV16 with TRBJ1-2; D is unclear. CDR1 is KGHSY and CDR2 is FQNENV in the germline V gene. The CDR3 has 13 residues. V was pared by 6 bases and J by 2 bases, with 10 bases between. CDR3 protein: CASRLDRNYGYTF. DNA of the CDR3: TGTGCCAGCAGACTAGACCGAAACTATGGCTACACCTTC.

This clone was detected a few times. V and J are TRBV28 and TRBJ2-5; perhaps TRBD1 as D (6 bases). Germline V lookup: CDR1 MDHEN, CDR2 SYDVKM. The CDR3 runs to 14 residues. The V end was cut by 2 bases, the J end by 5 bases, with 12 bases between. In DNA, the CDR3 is TGTGCCAGCAGTTTAGGGGGCCGGGTGGAGACCCAGTACTTC. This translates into CASSLGGRVETQYF.

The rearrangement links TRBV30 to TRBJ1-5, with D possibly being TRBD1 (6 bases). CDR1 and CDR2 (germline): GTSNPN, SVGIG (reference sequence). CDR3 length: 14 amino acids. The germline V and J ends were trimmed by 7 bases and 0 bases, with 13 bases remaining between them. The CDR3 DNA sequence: TGTGCCTTGGGACATTTTAATAGCAATCAGCCCCAGCATTTT. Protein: CALGHFNSNQPQHF.

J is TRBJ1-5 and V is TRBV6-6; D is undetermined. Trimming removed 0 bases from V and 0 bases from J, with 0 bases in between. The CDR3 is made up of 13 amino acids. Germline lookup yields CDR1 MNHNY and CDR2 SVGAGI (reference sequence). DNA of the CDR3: TGTGCCAGCAGTTACTCTAGCAATCAGCCCCAGCATTTT. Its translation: CASSYSSNQPQHF.

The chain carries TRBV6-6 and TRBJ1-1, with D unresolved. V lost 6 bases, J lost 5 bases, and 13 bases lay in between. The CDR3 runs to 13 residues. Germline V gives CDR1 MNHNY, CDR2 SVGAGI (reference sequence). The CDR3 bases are TGTGCCAGCAGAGCAGGAGGCGAGACTGAAGCTTTCTTT. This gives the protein CASRAGGETEAFF.

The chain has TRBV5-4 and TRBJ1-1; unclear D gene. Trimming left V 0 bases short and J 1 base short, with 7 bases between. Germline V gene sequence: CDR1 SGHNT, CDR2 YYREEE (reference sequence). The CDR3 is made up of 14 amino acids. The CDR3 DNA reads TGTGCCAGCAGCTTGGGTTGGGGGAACACTGAAGCTTTCTTT. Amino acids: CASSLGWGNTEAFF. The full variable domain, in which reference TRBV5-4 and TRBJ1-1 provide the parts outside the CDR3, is ETGVTQSPTHLIKTRGQQVTLRCSSQSGHNTVSWYQQALGQGPQFIFQYYREEENGRGNFPPRFSGLQFPNYSSELNVNALELDDSALYLCASSLGWGNTEAFFGQGTRLTVV.

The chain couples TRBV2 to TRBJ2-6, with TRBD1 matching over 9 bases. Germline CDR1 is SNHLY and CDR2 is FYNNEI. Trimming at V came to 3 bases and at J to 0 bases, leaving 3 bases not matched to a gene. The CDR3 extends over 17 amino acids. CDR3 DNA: TGTGCCAGCAGTGAGGGGACAGGGAACTCTGGGGCCAACGTCCTGACTTTC. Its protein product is CASSEGTGNSGANVLTF.

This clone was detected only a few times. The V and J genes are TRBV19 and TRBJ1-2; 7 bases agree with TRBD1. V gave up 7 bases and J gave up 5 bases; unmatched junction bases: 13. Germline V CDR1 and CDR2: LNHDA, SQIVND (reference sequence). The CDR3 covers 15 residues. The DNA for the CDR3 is TGTGCCAGTACCAGGGACAGAGCCTCTCGGTATGGCTACACCTTC. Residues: CASTRDRASRYGYTF.

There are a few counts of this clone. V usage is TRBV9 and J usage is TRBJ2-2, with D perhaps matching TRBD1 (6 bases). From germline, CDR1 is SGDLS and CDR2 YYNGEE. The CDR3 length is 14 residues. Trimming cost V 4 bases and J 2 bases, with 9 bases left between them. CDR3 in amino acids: CASSRTANTGELFF. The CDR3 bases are TGTGCCAGCAGCCGGACAGCTAACACCGGGGAGCTGTTTTTT.

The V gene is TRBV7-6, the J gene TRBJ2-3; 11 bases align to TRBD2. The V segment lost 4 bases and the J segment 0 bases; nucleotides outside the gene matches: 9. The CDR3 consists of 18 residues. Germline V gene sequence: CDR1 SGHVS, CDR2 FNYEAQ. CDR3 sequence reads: CASSSGATSGVSTDTQYF. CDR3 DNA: TGTGCCAGCAGCTCTGGAGCGACTAGCGGGGTTAGCACAGATACGCAGTATTTT.

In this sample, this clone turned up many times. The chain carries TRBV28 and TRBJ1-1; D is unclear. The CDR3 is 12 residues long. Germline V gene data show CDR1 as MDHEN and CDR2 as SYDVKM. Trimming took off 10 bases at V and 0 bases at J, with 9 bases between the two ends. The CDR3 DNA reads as TGTGCCATCAAGGGAATGAACACTGAAGCTTTCTTT. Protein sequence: CAIKGMNTEAFF. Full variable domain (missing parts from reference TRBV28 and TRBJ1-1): DVKVTQSSRYLVKRTGEKVFLECVQDMDHENMFWYRQDPGLGLRLIYFSYDVKMKEKGDIPEGYSVSREKKERFSLILESASTNQTSMYLCAIKGMNTEAFFGQGTRLTVV.

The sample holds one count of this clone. This chain's CDR3 is CASNRKEDYTF. In nucleotides, the CDR3 is TGTGCCAGCAACCGGAAGGAGGACTACACCTTC. The chain is built from TRBV6-1 and TRBJ1-2; D is unclear. V lost 7 bases to trimming and J lost 10 bases, with 13 bases between them. The germline CDR1 and CDR2 sequences are MNHNS and SASEGT. The CDR3 extends over 11 amino acids.

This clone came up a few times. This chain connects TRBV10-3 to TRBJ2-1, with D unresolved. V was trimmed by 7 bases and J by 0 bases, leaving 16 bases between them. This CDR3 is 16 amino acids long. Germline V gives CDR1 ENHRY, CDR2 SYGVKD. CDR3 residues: CAITHEGSSSYNEQFF. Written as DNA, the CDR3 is TGTGCCATCACGCACGAAGGTAGCAGCTCCTACAATGAGCAGTTCTTC.

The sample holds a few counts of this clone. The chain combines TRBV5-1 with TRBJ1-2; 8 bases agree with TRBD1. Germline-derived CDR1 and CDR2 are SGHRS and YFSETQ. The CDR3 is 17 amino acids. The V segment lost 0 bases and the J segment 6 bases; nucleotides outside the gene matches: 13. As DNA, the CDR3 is TGCGCCAGCAGCTTGGTCCCCCGGTCCAGGGGGCAAGATGGCTACACCTTC. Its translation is CASSLVPRSRGQDGYTF.

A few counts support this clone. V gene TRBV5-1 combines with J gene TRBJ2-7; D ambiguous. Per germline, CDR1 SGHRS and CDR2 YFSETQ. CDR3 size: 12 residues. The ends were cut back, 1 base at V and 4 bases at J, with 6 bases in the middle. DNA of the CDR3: TGCGCCAGCAGCTTGAACAATTACGAGCAGTACTTC. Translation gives CASSLNNYEQYF.

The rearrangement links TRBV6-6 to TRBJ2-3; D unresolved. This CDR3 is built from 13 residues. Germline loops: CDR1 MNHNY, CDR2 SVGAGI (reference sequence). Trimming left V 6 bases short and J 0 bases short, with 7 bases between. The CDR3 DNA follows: TGTGCCAGCAGGACCGCTAGCACAGATACGCAGTATTTT. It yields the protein CASRTASTDTQYF.

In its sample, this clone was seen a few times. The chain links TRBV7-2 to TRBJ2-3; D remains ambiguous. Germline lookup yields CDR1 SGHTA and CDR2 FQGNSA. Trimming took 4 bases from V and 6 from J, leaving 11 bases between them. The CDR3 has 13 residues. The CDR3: CASSSIQSDTQYF. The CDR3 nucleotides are TGTGCCAGCAGCTCGATCCAATCGGATACGCAGTATTTT.

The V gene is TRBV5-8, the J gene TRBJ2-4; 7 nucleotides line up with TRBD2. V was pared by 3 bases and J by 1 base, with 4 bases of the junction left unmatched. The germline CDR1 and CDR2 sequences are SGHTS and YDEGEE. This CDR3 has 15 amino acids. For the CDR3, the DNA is TGTGCCAGCAGCTCCCTCGGGGGGGCCAAAAACATTCAGTACTTC. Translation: CASSSLGGAKNIQYF. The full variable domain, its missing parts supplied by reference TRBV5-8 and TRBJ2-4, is EAGVTQSPTHLIKTRGQQATLRCSPISGHTSVYWYQQALGLGLQFLLWYDEGEERNRGNFPPRFSGRQFPNYSSELNVNALELEDSALYLCASSSLGGAKNIQYFGAGTRLSVL.

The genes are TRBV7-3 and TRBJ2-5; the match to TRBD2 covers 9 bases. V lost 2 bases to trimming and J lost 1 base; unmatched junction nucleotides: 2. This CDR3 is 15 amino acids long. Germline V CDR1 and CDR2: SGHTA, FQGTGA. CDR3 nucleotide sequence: TGTGCCAGCAGCTTAGCTAGCGGGGCCCAAGAGACCCAGTACTTC. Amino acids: CASSLASGAQETQYF.

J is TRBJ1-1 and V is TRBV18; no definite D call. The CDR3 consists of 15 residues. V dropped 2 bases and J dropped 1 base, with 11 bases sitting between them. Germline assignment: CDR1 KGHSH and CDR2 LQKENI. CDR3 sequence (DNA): TGTGCCAGCTCACCAAAAGAAGGGCAGAACACTGAAGCTTTCTTT. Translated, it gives CASSPKEGQNTEAFF.

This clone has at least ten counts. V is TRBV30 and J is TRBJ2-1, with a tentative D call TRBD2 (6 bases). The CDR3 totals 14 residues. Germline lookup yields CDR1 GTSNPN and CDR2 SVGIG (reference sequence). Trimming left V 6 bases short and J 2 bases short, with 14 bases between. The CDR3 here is CACSGGVPYNEQFF. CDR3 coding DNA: TGTGCCTGCTCAGGAGGGGTCCCCTACAATGAGCAGTTCTTC. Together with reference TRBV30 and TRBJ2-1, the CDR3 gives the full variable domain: SQTIHQWPATLVQPVGSPLSLECTVEGTSNPNLYWYRQAAGRGLQLLFYSVGIGQISSEVPQNLSASRPQDRQFILSSKKLLLSDSGFYLCACSGGVPYNEQFFGPGTRLTVL.

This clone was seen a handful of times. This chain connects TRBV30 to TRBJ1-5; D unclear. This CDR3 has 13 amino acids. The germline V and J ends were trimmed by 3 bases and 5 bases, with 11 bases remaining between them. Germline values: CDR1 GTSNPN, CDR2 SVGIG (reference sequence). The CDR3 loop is CAWSPAIYQPQHF. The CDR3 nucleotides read TGTGCCTGGAGCCCAGCTATTTATCAGCCCCAGCATTTT.

Here the CDR3 DNA reads TGTGCCAGCAGTGAATATTCCGAGAACTATGGCTACACCTTC. It translates to CASSEYSENYGYTF. V and J are TRBV25-1 and TRBJ1-2; D remains ambiguous. Germline CDR1 reads MGHDK; CDR2 reads SYGVNS. The CDR3 is 14 residues long. V lost 0 bases, J lost 2 bases, and 7 bases lay in between.